Following are 13 T cell receptor beta chains from one sample sequenced in a study of early T cells in non-severe SARS-CoV-2 infection (dated by TCRdb to the early 2020s). Library method: 5' RACE. Sequencing took place on a NextSeq 500. The public sequencing data were trimmed at Q25 with fastp and processed into clonotypes with MiXCR by TCRdb, which kept only in-frame beta chains. All rows with the same CDR3 protein become a single entry with the most common DNA and genes. Counted in this sample were tens of thousands of distinct CDR3 sequences; 8.7% of them appeared once. Under 4.5% of the sample lies in the top ten. This specimen was whole blood, taken at baseline. The source of these receptors is an adult who was a healthcare worker with PCR-confirmed SARS-CoV-2 infection or an uninfected control (not recorded which).

The chain has TRBV4-1 and TRBJ2-4; the match to TRBD1 covers 8 bases. V lost 1 base and J lost 3; bases outside the gene matches: 5. CDR1 MGHRA and CDR2 YSYEKL come from the germline V gene. This CDR3 has 16 residues. The CDR3 loop reads CASSQGTGFRKNIQYF. The CDR3 region has the DNA TGCGCCAGCAGCCAAGGGACAGGGTTCCGCAAAAACATTCAGTACTTC.

This chain uses TRBV12-3 or TRBV12-4 with TRBJ1-1; D not resolved. There are 12 residues in the CDR3. V lost 11 bases and J lost 4, with 14 bases in between. The CDR3 nucleotides read TGTGCCGCGGGCCAGTTGGGCACTGAAGCTTTCTTT. Its protein product is CAAGQLGTEAFF.

CDR3 sequence: CASSQPGERGYGYTF. In DNA form, the CDR3 reads TGCGCCAGCAGCCAGCCGGGGGAAAGGGGCTATGGCTACACCTTC. The rearrangement joins TRBV4-1 to TRBJ1-2; D is possibly TRBD1 (5 bases). This CDR3 contains 15 residues. V lost 3 bases, J lost 4 bases, and 15 bases lay in between. CDR1 MGHRA and CDR2 YSYEKL come from the germline V gene.

This clonotype appeared a few times. The chain combines TRBV7-6 with TRBJ1-1, with D hard to call. The germline gives CDR1 SGHVS, CDR2 FNYEAQ. Trimming took off 2 bases at V and 4 bases at J, with 8 bases between the two ends. The CDR3 consists of 13 residues. CDR3 protein: CASSLRGFTEAFF. The CDR3 DNA reads TGTGCCAGCAGCTTAAGAGGGTTCACTGAAGCTTTCTTT.

The V gene is TRBV7-9, the J gene TRBJ2-1; D call uncertain. Trimming pared 0 bases from V and 8 bases from J, leaving 8 bases between. CDR1 is SEHNR, CDR2 FQNEAQ, per germline (reference sequence). This CDR3 has 13 amino acids. The CDR3 is CASSLALFDEQFF. In DNA form, the CDR3 reads TGTGCCAGCAGCTTAGCGCTCTTTGATGAGCAGTTCTTC. The variable domain in full, completed from reference TRBV7-9 and TRBJ2-1, reads DTGVSQNPRHKITKRGQNVTFRCDPISEHNRLYWYRQTLGQGPEFLTYFQNEAQLEKSRLLSDRFSAERPKGSFSTLEIQRTEQGDSAMYLCASSLALFDEQFFGPGTRLTVL.

This clonotype was observed a few times. The chain links TRBV29-1 to TRBJ1-2; weak D call: TRBD1 (5 bases). Germline CDR1 reads SQVTM; CDR2 reads ANQGSEA. There are 11 residues in the CDR3. This CDR3 reads CVAQGNYGYTF. The CDR3 DNA is TGCGTTGCCCAGGGTAACTATGGCTACACCTTC.

In its sample, this clonotype was seen many times. The V call is TRBV2, the J call TRBJ1-1; D is ambiguous. Germline CDR1 SNHLY, CDR2 FYNNEI. The CDR3 runs to 12 residues. The ends were cut back, 6 bases at V and 6 bases at J, with 11 bases in the middle. The DNA for the CDR3 is TGTGCCAGCAGAGGAGTAGGACCTGAAGCTTTCTTT. As protein: CASRGVGPEAFF.

On this clonotype: The germline gene is not matched at one end of the junction; a read error may be the cause. The rearrangement joins TRBV7-7 to TRBJ2-5; 12 nucleotides match TRBD2. CDR3 length: 16 residues. Germline CDR1 reads SSHAT; CDR2 reads FNYEAQ (reference sequence). CDR3 sequence reads: CASSQTSGGLQETQYF. The CDR3 bases are TGTGCTAGCAGCCAAACTAGCGGGGGGCTACAAGAGACCCAGTACTTC.

This clonotype was picked up many times. The DNA for the CDR3 is TGCAGTGCTAGAGTACACGCTACCGGGAAGAACTACGAGCAGTACTTC. This sequence encodes CSARVHATGKNYEQYF. This rearrangement joins TRBV20-1 to TRBJ2-7; D may be TRBD2 (5 bases). V lost 1 base, J lost 3 bases, and 19 bases lay in between. The CDR3 sequence is 16 residues long. CDR1 is DFQATT and CDR2 is SNEGSKA in the germline V gene (reference sequence).

The V gene is TRBV7-9, the J gene TRBJ2-3; D is uncertain. The CDR3 has 13 residues. Trimming cost V 9 bases and J 4 bases, with 14 bases left between them. The germline V gene encodes CDR1 SEHNR and CDR2 FQNEAQ (reference sequence). The CDR3 coding sequence is TGTGCCAGTGACTCGCCGGTGCCAGATACGCAGTATTTT. Residues: CASDSPVPDTQYF.

This clonotype was found a few times. This chain uses TRBV5-1 with TRBJ2-5; D not certain. With 4 bases removed from V and 7 bases from J, the gap between germline ends came to 11 bases. CDR3 length: 12 residues. Germline loops: CDR1 SGHRS, CDR2 YFSETQ. CDR3 sequence: CASSPSPGTQYF. In nucleotides, the CDR3 is TGCGCCAGCAGCCCTTCGCCAGGGACCCAGTACTTC. The variable domain in full, with the rest retrieved from reference TRBV5-1 and TRBJ2-5, is KAGVTQTPRYLIKTRGQQVTLSCSPISGHRSVSWYQQTPGQGLQFLFEYFSETQRNKGNFPGRFSGRQFSNSRSEMNVSTLELGDSALYLCASSPSPGTQYFGPGTRLLVL.

This clonotype came up many times. This chain uses TRBV27 with TRBJ2-1; TRBD1 aligns across 9 bases. There are 15 residues in the CDR3. The germline CDR1 and CDR2 sequences are MNHEY and SMNVEV (reference sequence). With 6 bases clipped from V and 7 bases from J, the junction kept 10 bases outside the gene matches. CDR3 nucleotide sequence: TGTGCCAGCAGCCGATTTACAGGGGGCAGGAATGAGCAGTTCTTC. Its translation is CASSRFTGGRNEQFF.

Many counts were recorded for this clonotype. This chain joins TRBV20-1 and TRBJ2-7, with 12 bases lining up with TRBD2. The CDR3 length is 16 residues. V lost 0 bases, J lost 2 bases, and 5 bases stayed unmatched. Germline CDR1 is DFQATT and CDR2 is SNEGSKA (reference sequence). DNA of the CDR3: TGCAGTGCTAGAGAATATCCTAGCGGGGGGGCCTACGAGCAGTACTTC. This sequence encodes CSAREYPSGGAYEQYF.